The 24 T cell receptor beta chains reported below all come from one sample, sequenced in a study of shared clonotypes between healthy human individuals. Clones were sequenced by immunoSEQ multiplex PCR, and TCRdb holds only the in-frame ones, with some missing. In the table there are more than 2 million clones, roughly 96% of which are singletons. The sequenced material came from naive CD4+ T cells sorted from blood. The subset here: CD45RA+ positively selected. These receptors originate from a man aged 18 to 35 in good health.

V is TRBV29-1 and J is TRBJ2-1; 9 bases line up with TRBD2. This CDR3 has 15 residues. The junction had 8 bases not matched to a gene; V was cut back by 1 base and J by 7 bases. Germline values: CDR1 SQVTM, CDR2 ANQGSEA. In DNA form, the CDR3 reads TGCAGCGTTGAAGTGAAAGCGGGGGGTACGAATGAGCAGTTCTTC. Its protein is CSVEVKAGGTNEQFF.

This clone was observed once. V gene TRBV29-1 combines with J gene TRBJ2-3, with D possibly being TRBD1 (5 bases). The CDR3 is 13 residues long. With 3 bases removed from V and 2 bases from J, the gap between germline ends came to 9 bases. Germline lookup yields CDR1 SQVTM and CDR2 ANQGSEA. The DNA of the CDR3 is TGCAGCGTTGATTCAGGGTTCACAGATACGCAGTATTTT. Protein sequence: CSVDSGFTDTQYF.

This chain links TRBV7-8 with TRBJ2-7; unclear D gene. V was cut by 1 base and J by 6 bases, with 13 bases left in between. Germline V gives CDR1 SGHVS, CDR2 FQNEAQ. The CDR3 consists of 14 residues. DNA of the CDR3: TGTGCCAGCAGCTTAGTCGAAGGGATAGGCGAGCAGTACTTC. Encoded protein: CASSLVEGIGEQYF.

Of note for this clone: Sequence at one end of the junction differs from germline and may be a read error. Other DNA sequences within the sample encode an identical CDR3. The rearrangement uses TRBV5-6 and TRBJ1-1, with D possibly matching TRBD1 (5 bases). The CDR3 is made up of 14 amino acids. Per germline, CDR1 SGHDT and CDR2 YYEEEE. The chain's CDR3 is CASSLVDRNTEAFF. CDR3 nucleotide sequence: TGTGCCAGCAGTTTGGTTGACAGGAACACTGAAGCTTTCTTT.

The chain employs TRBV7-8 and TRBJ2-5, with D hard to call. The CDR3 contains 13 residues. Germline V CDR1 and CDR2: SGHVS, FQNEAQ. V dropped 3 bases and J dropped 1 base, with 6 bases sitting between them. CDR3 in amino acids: CASSFWGQETQYF. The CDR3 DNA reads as TGTGCCAGCAGCTTCTGGGGCCAAGAGACCCAGTACTTC.

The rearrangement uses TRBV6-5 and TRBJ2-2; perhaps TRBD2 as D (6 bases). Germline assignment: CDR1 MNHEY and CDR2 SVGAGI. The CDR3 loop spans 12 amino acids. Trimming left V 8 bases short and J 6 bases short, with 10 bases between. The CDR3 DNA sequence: TGTGCCAGCCTTACTAGCTCCGGGGAGCTGTTTTTT. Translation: CASLTSSGELFF.

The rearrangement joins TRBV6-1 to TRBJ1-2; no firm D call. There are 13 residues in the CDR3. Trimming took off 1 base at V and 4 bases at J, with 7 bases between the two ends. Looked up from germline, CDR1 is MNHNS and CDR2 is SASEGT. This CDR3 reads CASSEGEPYGYTF. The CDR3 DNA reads TGTGCCAGCAGTGAAGGGGAACCCTATGGCTACACCTTC.

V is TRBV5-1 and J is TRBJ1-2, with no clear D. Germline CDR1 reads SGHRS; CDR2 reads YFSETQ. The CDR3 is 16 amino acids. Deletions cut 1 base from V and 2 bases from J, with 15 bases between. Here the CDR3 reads CASSLQPSTPNYGYTF. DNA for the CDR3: TGCGCCAGCAGCTTGCAACCTTCTACCCCAAACTATGGCTACACCTTC.

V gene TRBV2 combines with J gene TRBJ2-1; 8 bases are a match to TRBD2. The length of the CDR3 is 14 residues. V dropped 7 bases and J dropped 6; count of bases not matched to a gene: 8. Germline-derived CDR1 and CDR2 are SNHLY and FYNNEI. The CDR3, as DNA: TGTGCCAGCATGGGACTAGAATCGTCCAATGAGCAGTTCTTC. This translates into CASMGLESSNEQFF.

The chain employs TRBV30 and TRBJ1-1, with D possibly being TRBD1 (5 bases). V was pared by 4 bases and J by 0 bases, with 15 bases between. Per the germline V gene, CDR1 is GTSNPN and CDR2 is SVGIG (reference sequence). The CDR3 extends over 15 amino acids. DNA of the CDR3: TGTGCCTGGACCGGGGCCTGGGTATTGAACACTGAAGCTTTCTTT. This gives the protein CAWTGAWVLNTEAFF.

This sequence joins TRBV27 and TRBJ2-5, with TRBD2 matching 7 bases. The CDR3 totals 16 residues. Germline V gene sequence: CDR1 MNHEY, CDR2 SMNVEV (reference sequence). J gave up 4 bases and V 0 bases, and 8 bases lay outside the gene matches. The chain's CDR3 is CASSLSPSGGRETQYF. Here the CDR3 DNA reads TGTGCCAGCAGTTTATCTCCCTCGGGAGGCCGAGAGACCCAGTACTTC.

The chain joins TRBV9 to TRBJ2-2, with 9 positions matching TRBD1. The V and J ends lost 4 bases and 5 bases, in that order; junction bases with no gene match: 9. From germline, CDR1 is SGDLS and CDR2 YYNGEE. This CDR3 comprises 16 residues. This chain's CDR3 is CASSFGGTGKTGELFF. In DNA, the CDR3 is TGTGCCAGCAGCTTTGGGGGGACAGGGAAAACCGGGGAGCTGTTTTTT.

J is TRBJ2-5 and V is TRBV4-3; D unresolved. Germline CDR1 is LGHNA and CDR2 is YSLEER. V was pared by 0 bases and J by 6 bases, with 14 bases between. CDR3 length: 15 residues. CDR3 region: CASSQDGMVGKTQYF. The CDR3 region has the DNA TGCGCCAGCAGCCAAGATGGGATGGTGGGGAAGACCCAGTACTTC.

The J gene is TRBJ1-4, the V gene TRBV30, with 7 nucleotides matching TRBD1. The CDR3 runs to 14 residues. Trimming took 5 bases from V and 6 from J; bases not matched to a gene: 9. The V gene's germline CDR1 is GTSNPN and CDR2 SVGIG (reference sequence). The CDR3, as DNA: TGTGCCTGGGCAACAGGGGTGGGTTATGAAAAACTGTTTTTT. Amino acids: CAWATGVGYEKLFF. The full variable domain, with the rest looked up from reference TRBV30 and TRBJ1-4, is SQTIHQWPATLVQPVGSPLSLECTVEGTSNPNLYWYRQAAGRGLQLLFYSVGIGQISSEVPQNLSASRPQDRQFILSSKKLLLSDSGFYLCAWATGVGYEKLFFGSGTQLSVL.

The CDR3 DNA is TGTGCCAGCAGCCAAGTGTGGGGGACAGGGCACTCACCCCTCCACTTT. Translated: CASSQVWGTGHSPLHF. V is TRBV16 and J is TRBJ1-6; 9 positions match TRBD1. Germline lookup yields CDR1 KGHSY and CDR2 FQNENV. The ends lost 2 bases at V and 10 bases at J; junction bases unmatched: 9. The CDR3 length is 16 residues.

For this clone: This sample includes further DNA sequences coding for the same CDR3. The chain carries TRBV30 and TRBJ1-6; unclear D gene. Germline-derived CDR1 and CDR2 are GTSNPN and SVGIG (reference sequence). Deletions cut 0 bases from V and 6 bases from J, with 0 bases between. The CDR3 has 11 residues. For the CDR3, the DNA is TGTGCCTGGAGTGTTAATTCACCCCTCCACTTT. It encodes CAWSVNSPLHF.

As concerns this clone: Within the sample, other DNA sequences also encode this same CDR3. The CDR3 sequence: CASSLGTANTGELFF. The CDR3 nucleotides read TGCGCCAGCAGCTTGGGAACAGCGAACACCGGGGAGCTGTTTTTT. The rearrangement uses TRBV5-1 and TRBJ2-2; D call uncertain. In germline, CDR1 is SGHRS, CDR2 YFSETQ. This CDR3 has 15 residues. Between the trimmed V and J ends, which lost 0 bases and 0 bases, there was a span of 6 bases.

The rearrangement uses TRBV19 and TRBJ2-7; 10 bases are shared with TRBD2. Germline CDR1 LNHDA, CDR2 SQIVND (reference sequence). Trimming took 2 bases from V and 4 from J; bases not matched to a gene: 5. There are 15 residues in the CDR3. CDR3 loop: CASSILAGDPYEQYF. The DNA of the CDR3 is TGTGCCAGTAGTATACTAGCGGGGGACCCATACGAGCAGTACTTC.

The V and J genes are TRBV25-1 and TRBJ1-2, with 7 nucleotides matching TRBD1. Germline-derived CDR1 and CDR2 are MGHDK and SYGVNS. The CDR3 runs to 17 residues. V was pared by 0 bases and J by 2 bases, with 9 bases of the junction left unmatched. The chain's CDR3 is CASSEYSAQGLNYGYTF. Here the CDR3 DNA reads TGTGCCAGCAGTGAATACTCCGCACAGGGGCTAAACTATGGCTACACCTTC.

The DNA for the CDR3 is TGTGCCAGCAGCCTGGATTTTAACACTGAAGCTTTCTTT. Translating it yields CASSLDFNTEAFF. This chain uses TRBV7-9 with TRBJ1-1, with D unclear. Germline V gene lookup returns CDR1 SEHNR and CDR2 FQNEAQ (reference sequence). This CDR3 is 13 amino acids long. The germline V and J ends were trimmed by 5 bases and 2 bases, with 9 bases remaining between them.

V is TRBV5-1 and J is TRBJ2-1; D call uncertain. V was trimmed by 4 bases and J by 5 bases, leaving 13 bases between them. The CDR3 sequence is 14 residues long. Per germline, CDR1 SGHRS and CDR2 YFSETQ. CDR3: CASSPQAPNNEQFF. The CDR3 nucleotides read TGCGCCAGCAGCCCTCAAGCCCCTAACAATGAGCAGTTCTTC.

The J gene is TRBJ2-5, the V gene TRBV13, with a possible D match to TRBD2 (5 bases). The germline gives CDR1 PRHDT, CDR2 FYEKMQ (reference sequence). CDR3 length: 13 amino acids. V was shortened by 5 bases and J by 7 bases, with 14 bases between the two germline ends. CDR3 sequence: CASSPQAGGTQYF. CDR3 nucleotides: TGTGCCAGCAGCCCACAAGCCGGAGGGACCCAGTACTTC.

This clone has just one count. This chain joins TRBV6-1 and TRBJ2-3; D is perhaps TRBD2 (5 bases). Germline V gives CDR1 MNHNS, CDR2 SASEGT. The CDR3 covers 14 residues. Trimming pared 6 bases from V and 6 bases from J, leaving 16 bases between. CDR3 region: CASSERFSGDTQYF. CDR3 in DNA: TGTGCCAGCAGCGAACGGTTCAGCGGCGATACGCAGTATTTT.

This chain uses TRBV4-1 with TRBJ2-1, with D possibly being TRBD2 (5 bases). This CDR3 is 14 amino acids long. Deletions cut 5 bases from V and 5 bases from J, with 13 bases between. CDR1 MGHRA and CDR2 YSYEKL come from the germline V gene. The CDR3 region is CASSSGTSNNEQFF. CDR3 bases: TGCGCCAGCAGCTCGGGAACTTCGAACAATGAGCAGTTCTTC.